The 19 T cell receptor beta chains given below trace back to one sample, sequenced in a study of blood T cell repertoires in COVID-19. Assay used: immunoSEQ multiplex PCR; TCRdb lists only in-frame clones, some missing. Here the sample spans more than 200,000 clones, approximately 87% being singletons. Sequenced material: peripheral blood. All receptors derive from a woman in her 70s with active or convalescent COVID-19.

The genes are TRBV6-5 and TRBJ1-6; TRBD1 might be the D (5 bases). The CDR3 has 15 amino acids. Germline V gene data show CDR1 as MNHEY and CDR2 as SVGAGI. V dropped 4 bases and J dropped 7 bases, with 14 bases sitting between them. CDR3: CASSLEVQGNSPLHF. The CDR3 nucleotides are TGTGCCAGCAGTTTAGAGGTCCAGGGCAATTCACCCCTCCACTTT.

V and J are TRBV4-1 and TRBJ2-3, with a possible D match to TRBD2 (5 bases). With 1 base removed from V and 11 bases from J, the gap between germline ends came to 16 bases. CDR1 MGHRA and CDR2 YSYEKL come from the germline V gene. The CDR3 runs 14 residues. CDR3 nucleotides: TGCGCCAGCAGCCAAGGGGGAGTGAGGGTCTTGCAGTATTTT. Amino acid sequence: CASSQGGVRVLQYF.

The chain combines TRBV5-1 with TRBJ2-5, with D uncertain. The CDR3 sequence is 16 residues long. The V end lost 0 bases, the J end lost 5 bases, and 17 bases lay between the germline ends. Germline V gene lookup returns CDR1 SGHRS and CDR2 YFSETQ. The CDR3 DNA sequence: TGCGCCAGCAGCTTGGGGGCGATCCAACCGCAGGAGACCCAGTACTTC. Protein sequence: CASSLGAIQPQETQYF.

The rearrangement links TRBV28 to TRBJ1-2, with 9 bases matching TRBD1. The CDR3 length is 14 residues. Germline lookup yields CDR1 MDHEN and CDR2 SYDVKM. The V segment lost 7 bases and the J segment 5 bases; nucleotides outside the gene matches: 8. The CDR3: CASNLDRGIYGYTF. The CDR3 DNA sequence: TGTGCCAGCAACCTGGACAGGGGAATTTATGGCTACACCTTC.

This sequence joins TRBV2 and TRBJ2-2; D remains ambiguous. Germline V CDR1 and CDR2: SNHLY, FYNNEI. This CDR3 has 15 amino acids. Trimming stripped 4 bases from V and 5 bases from J, with 14 bases between. The CDR3 region is CASSGQAQATGELFF. The CDR3 DNA reads as TGTGCCAGCAGTGGTCAGGCCCAGGCGACCGGGGAGCTGTTTTTT. The complete variable domain, with remaining parts taken from reference TRBV2 and TRBJ2-2, reads EPEVTQTPSHQVTQMGQEVILRCVPISNHLYFYWYRQILGQKVEFLVSFYNNEISEKSEIFDDQFSVERPDGSNFTLKIRSTKLEDSAMYFCASSGQAQATGELFFGEGSRLTVL.

The rearrangement uses TRBV5-5 and TRBJ2-3; D is possibly TRBD2 (6 bases). V was cut by 3 bases and J by 2 bases, with 13 bases left in between. CDR1 SGHKS and CDR2 YYEKEE come from the germline V gene (reference sequence). The CDR3 loop spans 15 amino acids. CDR3 nucleotide sequence: TGTGCCAGCAGCTGGGACTTCCAACCCACAGATACGCAGTATTTT. This translates into CASSWDFQPTDTQYF.

The V gene is TRBV30, the J gene TRBJ2-2; D ambiguous. Germline CDR1 is GTSNPN and CDR2 is SVGIG (reference sequence). Trimming stripped 2 bases from V and 4 bases from J, with 8 bases between. The CDR3 has 13 residues. The DNA of the CDR3 is TGTGCCTGGAGTCGGTTGTCCACCGGGGAGCTGTTTTTT. Protein sequence: CAWSRLSTGELFF.

The chain joins TRBV7-2 to TRBJ2-3; no definite D call. Per the germline V gene, CDR1 is SGHTA and CDR2 is FQGNSA. CDR3 length: 14 residues. Trimming removed 1 base at V and 0 bases at J, with 5 bases between. CDR3 in DNA: TGTGCCAGCAGCTTAGTCCTCAGCACAGATACGCAGTATTTT. It is translated as CASSLVLSTDTQYF.

CDR3: CASSQSTGNTEAFF. As DNA, the CDR3 is TGTGCCAGCTCACAATCGACAGGGAACACTGAAGCTTTCTTT. This rearrangement joins TRBV18 to TRBJ1-1, with D possibly being TRBD1 (6 bases). This CDR3 has 14 amino acids. The germline CDR1 and CDR2 sequences are KGHSH and LQKENI. Trimming removed 4 bases from V and 1 base from J, with 10 bases in between.

The chain uses TRBV28 and TRBJ2-7; TRBD1 aligns across 7 bases. This CDR3 is built from 11 residues. Germline values: CDR1 MDHEN, CDR2 SYDVKM. Losses at the gene ends were 7 bases for V and 6 bases for J; bases not matched to a gene: 3. CDR3 nucleotides: TGTGCCAGCAACAGGGGTGGCGAGCAGTACTTC. This gives the protein CASNRGGEQYF.

The V gene is TRBV28, the J gene TRBJ2-5; 13 nucleotides agree with TRBD2. This CDR3 comprises 14 residues. Germline V gene data show CDR1 as MDHEN and CDR2 as SYDVKM. V trimming: 8 bases; J trimming: 2 bases; junction bases outside the gene matches: 2. The DNA for the CDR3 is TGTGCCAGCGGGACTAGCGGGATTCAAGAGACCCAGTACTTC. It yields the protein CASGTSGIQETQYF. Using reference TRBV28 and TRBJ2-5 for the parts outside the CDR3, the full variable domain is DVKVTQSSRYLVKRTGEKVFLECVQDMDHENMFWYRQDPGLGLRLIYFSYDVKMKEKGDIPEGYSVSREKKERFSLILESASTNQTSMYLCASGTSGIQETQYFGPGTRLLVL.

The chain uses TRBV5-1 and TRBJ2-2; 9 nucleotides agree with TRBD1. The germline V gene encodes CDR1 SGHRS and CDR2 YFSETQ. With 4 bases clipped from V and 1 base from J, the junction kept 5 bases outside the gene matches. The CDR3 contains 16 residues. This CDR3 is CASSPGGQGNTGELFF. CDR3 coding DNA: TGCGCCAGCAGCCCCGGGGGACAGGGGAACACCGGGGAGCTGTTTTTT. The complete variable domain, with remaining parts taken from reference TRBV5-1 and TRBJ2-2, reads KAGVTQTPRYLIKTRGQQVTLSCSPISGHRSVSWYQQTPGQGLQFLFEYFSETQRNKGNFPGRFSGRQFSNSRSEMNVSTLELGDSALYLCASSPGGQGNTGELFFGEGSRLTVL.

Written as DNA, the CDR3 is TGTGCCAGCAGCTTTGAGCGAGCAGGCTACACCTTC. Translating it yields CASSFERAGYTF. The rearrangement links TRBV7-8 to TRBJ1-2; no firm D call. With 3 bases removed from V and 8 bases from J, the gap between germline ends came to 10 bases. This CDR3 region has 12 residues. Germline lookup yields CDR1 SGHVS and CDR2 FQNEAQ.

The chain joins TRBV2 to TRBJ1-1; D perhaps matches TRBD1 (5 bases). CDR3 size: 14 residues. Trimming took off 2 bases at V and 5 bases at J, with 12 bases between the two ends. Germline CDR1 SNHLY, CDR2 FYNNEI. The CDR3 sequence is CASSEWREGTEAFF. Here the CDR3 DNA reads TGTGCCAGCAGTGAATGGCGGGAGGGGACTGAAGCTTTCTTT.

This clone occurred a few times. The chain combines TRBV12-3 or TRBV12-4 with TRBJ1-1, with 7 bases identical to TRBD1. The junction had 7 bases not matched to a gene; V was cut back by 3 bases and J by 9 bases. This CDR3 is built from 13 residues. The CDR3 loop reads CASSFLLQGKAFF. The DNA for the CDR3 is TGTGCCAGCAGTTTCCTATTACAGGGGAAAGCTTTCTTT.

In regard to this clone: Other nucleotide sequences in the sample specify the same CDR3. The CDR3 loop reads CASSPGQGSYEQYF. CDR3 nucleotide sequence: TGTGCCAGCTCACCGGGTCAGGGTTCCTACGAGCAGTACTTC. The chain has TRBV18 and TRBJ2-7, with D tentatively TRBD1 (5 bases). From germline, CDR1 is KGHSH and CDR2 LQKENI. The CDR3 sequence is 14 residues long. Trimming cost V 3 bases and J 1 base, with 10 bases left between them. Filled out from reference TRBV18 and TRBJ2-7, the complete variable domain reads NAGVMQNPRHLVRRRGQEARLRCSPMKGHSHVYWYRQLPEEGLKFMVYLQKENIIDESGMPKERFSAEFPKEGPSILRIQQVVRGDSAAYFCASSPGQGSYEQYFGPGTRLTVT.

Notes on this clone: The same CDR3 is also encoded by other DNA sequences in this sample. The chain uses TRBV2 and TRBJ1-2; the match to TRBD1 covers 12 bases. Germline values: CDR1 SNHLY, CDR2 FYNNEI. The J segment lost 5 bases and the V segment lost 6 bases, leaving 1 base of the junction unmatched. This CDR3 spans 13 amino acids. The CDR3 loop is CASRGQGAYGYTF. In nucleotides, the CDR3 is TGTGCCAGCAGGGGACAGGGGGCGTATGGCTACACCTTC.

The rearrangement uses TRBV5-1 and TRBJ2-7; TRBD1 might be the D (6 bases). Germline V lookup: CDR1 SGHRS, CDR2 YFSETQ. V lost 3 bases, J lost 2 bases, and 9 bases lay in between. The CDR3 covers 13 residues. CDR3 DNA: TGCGCCAGCAGCTGGGACACCCCCTACGAGCAGTACTTC. Protein: CASSWDTPYEQYF. Drawing the rest from reference TRBV5-1 and TRBJ2-7, the complete variable domain is KAGVTQTPRYLIKTRGQQVTLSCSPISGHRSVSWYQQTPGQGLQFLFEYFSETQRNKGNFPGRFSGRQFSNSRSEMNVSTLELGDSALYLCASSWDTPYEQYFGPGTRLTVT.

The chain joins TRBV5-5 to TRBJ1-3; D possibly corresponds to TRBD1 (6 bases). There are 15 residues in the CDR3. The V gene lost 1 base and the J gene lost 7 bases, with 15 bases spanning the gap. CDR1 is SGHKS and CDR2 is YYEKEE in the germline V gene (reference sequence). The chain's CDR3 is CASSLTHRVGNTIYF. The CDR3, as DNA: TGTGCCAGCAGCTTGACCCACAGGGTGGGGAACACCATATATTTT.